The 24 T cell receptor beta chains presented below share a single source sample, sequenced in a study of blood T cell repertoires in COVID-19. The assay was immunoSEQ multiplex PCR, and TCRdb's table has in-frame clones only and misses some. The sample carries 400,000 to 450,000 clones, 86% recorded once. Sample: peripheral blood. The origin of the receptors is a woman under 40 with active or convalescent COVID-19.

This clone has only a few counts. This chain joins TRBV4-1 and TRBJ2-1; possibly TRBD2 for D (5 bases). CDR1 and CDR2 (germline): MGHRA, YSYEKL. The germline V and J ends were trimmed by 0 bases and 1 base, with 13 bases remaining between them. CDR3 size: 17 residues. CDR3 region: CASSQDSEPGSYNEQFF. As DNA, the CDR3 is TGCGCCAGCAGCCAAGACTCGGAACCGGGGTCCTACAATGAGCAGTTCTTC.

The chain is built from TRBV29-1 and TRBJ2-7, with TRBD1 matching over 9 bases. CDR1 and CDR2 from the germline V gene are SQVTM and ANQGSEA. After removal of 4 bases from V and 6 bases from J, the junction contained 10 bases not matched to a gene. The length of the CDR3 is 14 residues. CDR3 DNA: TGCAGCGTTGGGGGAGGGACAGGGATTTTCGAGCAGTACTTC. This sequence encodes CSVGGGTGIFEQYF.

The chain uses TRBV10-1 and TRBJ2-3, with 10 bases that match TRBD2. The CDR3 has 15 amino acids. The V gene's germline CDR1 is WNHNN and CDR2 SYGVQD (reference sequence). V shed 4 bases and J 1 base; nucleotides not matched to a gene: 2. CDR3 residues: CASSVGTSGTDTQYF. CDR3 in DNA: TGCGCCAGCAGTGTTGGGACTAGCGGCACAGATACGCAGTATTTT.

This clone was counted between two and nine times. The gene calls are TRBV10-3 and TRBJ1-1; D unclear. Trimming pared 2 bases from V and 7 bases from J, leaving 11 bases between. The CDR3 runs 13 residues. CDR1 and CDR2 from the germline V gene are ENHRY and SYGVKD. Here the CDR3 DNA reads TGTGCCATCAGTGAGCAAGCGAGCCATGAAGCTTTCTTT. This encodes CAISEQASHEAFF.

V is TRBV6-6 and J is TRBJ1-2, with 8 nucleotides matching TRBD1. The CDR3 length is 14 residues. Germline assignment: CDR1 MNHNY and CDR2 SVGAGI (reference sequence). Unmatched junction bases numbered 5, after V lost 0 bases and J lost 8 bases. This CDR3 is CASSYSDRVDGYTF. The CDR3, as DNA: TGTGCCAGCAGTTACTCGGACAGGGTAGACGGCTACACCTTC.

This chain joins TRBV13 and TRBJ2-5; no definite D call. The CDR3 runs to 14 residues. Trimming removed 3 bases from V and 2 bases from J, with 10 bases in between. The germline V gene encodes CDR1 PRHDT and CDR2 FYEKMQ (reference sequence). The CDR3: CASSFLIEQETQYF. As DNA, the CDR3 is TGTGCCAGCAGCTTCCTAATTGAGCAAGAGACCCAGTACTTC.

J is TRBJ2-3 and V is TRBV21-1; the D segment call TRBD2 is taken from the table without a DNA check. TRBV21-1 is a listed pseudogene. This CDR3 is 12 amino acids long. CDR3 protein: CASNLCGDTQYF. DNA for the CDR3: TGTGCCAGCAACCTATGCGGAGATACGCAGTATTTT.

The count of this clone is one. This chain connects TRBV13 to TRBJ2-7; tentatively, D is TRBD1 (6 bases). The CDR3 extends over 15 amino acids. V was trimmed by 4 bases and J by 0 bases, leaving 13 bases between them. Germline CDR1 PRHDT, CDR2 FYEKMQ (reference sequence). CDR3 amino acids: CASSSGTTSSYEQYF. As DNA, the CDR3 is TGTGCCAGCAGCTCGGGGACAACCAGCTCCTACGAGCAGTACTTC.

This clone was seen just once. The V call is TRBV19, the J call TRBJ2-1, with 11 bases that match TRBD2. In germline, CDR1 is LNHDA, CDR2 SQIVND (reference sequence). The CDR3 sequence is 18 residues long. V was pared by 3 bases and J by 6 bases, with 13 bases of the junction left unmatched. CDR3 nucleotides: TGTGCCAGTAGTATTTGGAGTAGTGGGACTAGCGGAATCAATGAGCAGTTCTTC. Translated: CASSIWSSGTSGINEQFF.

The chain carries TRBV6-1 and TRBJ1-6; possibly TRBD1 for D (6 bases). Germline CDR1 reads MNHNS; CDR2 reads SASEGT. This CDR3 contains 15 residues. The V end was cut by 2 bases, the J end by 10 bases, with 15 bases between. The CDR3 DNA is TGTGCCAGCAGTGAAAGACAGGCCCTCGGATCACCCCTCCACTTT. Translating gives CASSERQALGSPLHF.

The chain carries TRBV2 and TRBJ2-5; possible D gene TRBD2, 6 bases. Per the germline V gene, CDR1 is SNHLY and CDR2 is FYNNEI. V was shortened by 7 bases and J by 4 bases, with 13 bases between the two germline ends. The CDR3 runs 13 residues. The CDR3, as DNA: TGTGCCAGCAACCGACTAGTAGGAGAGACCCAGTACTTC. Its translation is CASNRLVGETQYF.

J is TRBJ1-5 and V is TRBV7-6, with 7 bases identical to TRBD1. The germline CDR1 and CDR2 sequences are SGHVS and FNYEAQ. This CDR3 is built from 15 residues. With 5 bases clipped from V and 2 bases from J, the junction kept 6 bases outside the gene matches. The CDR3: CASSAGGKGNQPQHF. For the CDR3, the DNA is TGTGCCAGCAGCGCAGGGGGGAAGGGCAATCAGCCCCAGCATTTT.

The chain couples TRBV25-1 to TRBJ1-1; D is possibly TRBD1 (6 bases). This CDR3 has 13 residues. The germline CDR1 and CDR2 sequences are MGHDK and SYGVNS. The V end lost 5 bases, the J end lost 6 bases, and 13 bases lay between the germline ends. CDR3 amino acids: CASSTTGFAEAFF. DNA of the CDR3: TGTGCCAGCAGTACAACAGGGTTCGCTGAAGCTTTCTTT. Variable domain in full (rest from reference TRBV25-1 and TRBJ1-1): EADIYQTPRYLVIGTGKKITLECSQTMGHDKMYWYQQDPGMELHLIHYSYGVNSTEKGDLSSESTVSRIRTEHFPLTLESARPSHTSQYLCASSTTGFAEAFFGQGTRLTVV.

The chain carries TRBV5-8 and TRBJ2-7; TRBD1 matches at 9 bases. The CDR3 contains 14 residues. Germline lookup yields CDR1 SGHTS and CDR2 YDEGEE. V gave up 7 bases and J gave up 3 bases; unmatched junction bases: 8. CDR3 in amino acids: CASLIPGQGYEQYF. Written as DNA, the CDR3 is TGTGCCAGCCTTATTCCGGGACAGGGCTACGAGCAGTACTTC.

This clone was observed a single time. The J gene is TRBJ1-1, the V gene TRBV27; a weak D match, TRBD1 (6 bases). V lost 5 bases to trimming and J lost 4 bases, with 11 bases between them. In germline, CDR1 is MNHEY, CDR2 SMNVEV (reference sequence). CDR3 length equals 13 residues. The CDR3 coding sequence is TGTGCCAGCAGTGAACAGGGTGGCACTGAAGCTTTCTTT. Translation: CASSEQGGTEAFF.

This clone was recorded a few times. This chain joins TRBV29-1 and TRBJ2-7, with D perhaps matching TRBD1 (6 bases). The CDR3 contains 13 residues. V lost 0 bases and J 5 bases, leaving 11 bases between the germline ends. Germline V gene sequence: CDR1 SQVTM, CDR2 ANQGSEA. The CDR3: CSVEEMSGDEQYF. The DNA of the CDR3 is TGCAGCGTTGAAGAAATGTCAGGGGACGAGCAGTACTTC.

This clone was counted a single time. The chain's CDR3 is CASSGGQGATYNEQFF. CDR3 in DNA: TGTGCCAGCAGCGGGGGACAGGGGGCAACCTACAATGAGCAGTTCTTC. The chain couples TRBV5-4 to TRBJ2-1, with TRBD1 matching 12 bases. Germline loops: CDR1 SGHNT, CDR2 YYREEE (reference sequence). This CDR3 spans 16 amino acids. The J segment lost 2 bases and the V segment lost 4 bases, leaving 4 bases of the junction unmatched.

The chain employs TRBV30 and TRBJ1-2, with a possible D match to TRBD1 (6 bases). Trimming took off 1 base at V and 0 bases at J, with 6 bases between the two ends. CDR1 is GTSNPN and CDR2 is SVGIG in the germline V gene (reference sequence). The CDR3 length is 13 residues. The CDR3 loop is CAWSGTANYGYTF. CDR3 sequence (DNA): TGTGCCTGGAGTGGGACAGCTAACTATGGCTACACCTTC.

The chain couples TRBV4-1 to TRBJ2-3; 12 bases are shared with TRBD2. Germline-derived CDR1 and CDR2 are MGHRA and YSYEKL. This CDR3 region has 16 residues. The J segment lost 7 bases and the V segment lost 2 bases, leaving 7 bases of the junction unmatched. CDR3 residues: CASSQRLAGDLYTQYF. Written as DNA, the CDR3 is TGCGCCAGCAGCCAACGACTAGCGGGGGATCTATATACGCAGTATTTT.

The CDR3 loop reads CASSQRDRGAPGEQYF. The DNA of the CDR3 is TGCGCCAGCAGTCAAAGGGACAGGGGAGCACCCGGCGAGCAGTACTTC. The chain has TRBV23-1 and TRBJ2-7; 10 nucleotides align to TRBD1. TRBV23-1 is known as an ORF, though its function is uncertain. The CDR3 is 16 residues long. The trim removed 2 bases at V and 6 bases at J, leaving 10 bases unmatched.

J is TRBJ1-4 and V is TRBV19, with 9 bases that match TRBD1. The germline V gene has CDR1 LNHDA and CDR2 SQIVND (reference sequence). CDR3 length: 15 residues. With 8 bases clipped from V and 4 bases from J, the junction kept 8 bases outside the gene matches. CDR3 protein: CASFSTGGRNEKLFF. Written as DNA, the CDR3 is TGTGCCAGTTTTTCTACAGGGGGCCGTAATGAAAAACTGTTTTTT.

The gene calls are TRBV13 and TRBJ2-2; 7 bases map to TRBD1. The CDR3 is made up of 13 amino acids. Germline V gives CDR1 PRHDT, CDR2 FYEKMQ (reference sequence). The trim removed 5 bases at V and 7 bases at J, leaving 4 bases unmatched. The chain's CDR3 is CASSNRGNGELFF. The CDR3 DNA reads TGTGCCAGCAGCAACAGGGGTAACGGGGAGCTGTTTTTT.

The CDR3 here is CSVLDLSRGIQYF. The CDR3, as DNA: TGCAGCGTCCTGGACCTCTCCCGGGGCATTCAGTACTTC. This chain connects TRBV29-1 to TRBJ2-4; tentatively, D is TRBD2 (5 bases). In germline, CDR1 is SQVTM, CDR2 ANQGSEA. V lost 6 bases, J lost 9 bases, and 18 bases lay in between. The CDR3 has 13 residues.

The rearrangement joins TRBV5-1 to TRBJ1-6; D not resolved. The CDR3 has 15 residues. CDR1 is SGHRS and CDR2 is YFSETQ in the germline V gene. The ends were cut back, 2 bases at V and 2 bases at J, with 8 bases in the middle. The CDR3 DNA reads TGCGCCAGCAGCTTTAAGGAGGCCTATAATTCACCCCTCCACTTT. Translating it yields CASSFKEAYNSPLHF.